A selection of T cell receptor beta chains follows, all from one sample in a study of shared clonotypes between healthy human individuals. The method was immunoSEQ multiplex PCR; TCRdb's version includes in-frame clones alone and lacks a portion of them. This sample has hundreds of thousands of clones, with about 74% found just once. The sequenced sample consisted of memory CD4+ T cells sorted from blood. The receptors originated from a man aged 30 to 45 in good health. The CDR3 runs from the conserved cysteine through the conserved F or W. A D gene is named only where the DNA matches it firmly. Rows may omit the clone size; those that give it use once, few, many or a size class.

TRBJ2-2 | - | TRBV5-8 | TRBD1 | TGTGCCAGCAGCTCGGGACAGCCAACCGGGGAGCTGTTTTTT | CASSSGQPTGELFF
TRBJ2-5 | once | TRBV19 | - | TGTGCCAGTAGTGGCTCGTGGGAACAGGGACTTCAAGAGACCCAGTACTTC | CASSGSWEQGLQETQYF
TRBJ1-1 | - | TRBV11-2 | - | TGTGCCAGCAGCCGAGGGGCAGGGCTGGACACTGAAGCTTTCTTT | CASSRGAGLDTEAFF
TRBJ2-1 | - | TRBV4-1 | TRBD2 | TGCGCCAGCAGCCAAGGGCTTCTGACTAGCGGGAGGGTCTACAATGAGCAGTTCTTC | CASSQGLLTSGRVYNEQFF
TRBJ2-7 | - | TRBV5-1 | - | TGCGCCAGCAGCTCGATGACTAGTCTCGGGTACGAGCAGTACTTC | CASSSMTSLGYEQYF
TRBJ2-7 | - | TRBV5-6 | - | TGTGCCAGCAGCTTGTACGGTTACTCCTACGAGCAGTACTTC | CASSLYGYSYEQYF
TRBJ2-7 | - | TRBV11-3 | - | TGTGCCAGCAGCCTGGGGACCTCCTACGAGCAGTACTTC | CASSLGTSYEQYF
TRBJ2-2 | - | TRBV10-1 | TRBD1 | TGCGCCAGCAGTACCGGACAGGGAGAAACCGGGGAGCTGTTTTTT | CASSTGQGETGELFF
TRBJ2-2 | - | TRBV4-3 | - | TGCGCCAGCAGCCTTAGACTGAACACCGGGGAGCTGTTTTTT | CASSLRLNTGELFF
TRBJ2-5 | - | TRBV11-2 | TRBD2 | TGTGCCAGCAGCTCCCGGGGTAGCGGGACGGGGACCCAGTACTTC | CASSSRGSGTGTQYF
TRBJ1-4 | - | TRBV10-3 | TRBD1 | TGTGCCATCAGTTTGGACAGGCCGGCAACTAATGAAAAACTGTTTTTT | CAISLDRPATNEKLFF
TRBJ2-7 | many | TRBV6-6 | - | TGTGCCAGCAGCCAGGGGATGGGCTCCTACGAGCAGTACTTC | CASSQGMGSYEQYF
TRBJ2-7 | once | TRBV7-2 | - | TGTGCCAGCAGCTTAGCGCCGGCGGACGAGCAGTACTTC | CASSLAPADEQYF
TRBJ2-6 | - | TRBV28 | TRBD1 | TGTGCCAGCAGTTCTAGACAGGGTGGGGCCTCTGGGGCCAACGTCCTGACTTTC | CASSSRQGGASGANVLTF
TRBJ1-2 | - | TRBV6-5 | - | TGTGCCAGCAGTTATAGAGGCAGAGACTATGGCTACACCTTC | CASSYRGRDYGYTF
TRBJ2-5 | - | TRBV9 | - | TGTGCCAGCAGCGTAGGGGGAGGCCAAGAGACCCAGTACTTC | CASSVGGGQETQYF
TRBJ1-1 | few | TRBV27 | - | TGTGCCAGCAGTTTAAAAAACTTCGGATACACAGAAGCTTTCTTT | CASSLKNFGYTEAFF
TRBJ2-4 | few | TRBV18 | - | TGTGCCAGCTCACCCGGACACTTAGCCAAAAACATTCAGTACTTC | CASSPGHLAKNIQYF
TRBJ2-1 | - | TRBV29-1 | TRBD2 | TGCAGCGTTGACGGGACTAGCGGGAGCCACAATGAGCAGTTCTTC | CSVDGTSGSHNEQFF
TRBJ2-7 | - | TRBV13 | TRBD1 | TGTGCCAGCAGCTTATATCGACAGGGGTACGAGCAGTACTTC | CASSLYRQGYEQYF